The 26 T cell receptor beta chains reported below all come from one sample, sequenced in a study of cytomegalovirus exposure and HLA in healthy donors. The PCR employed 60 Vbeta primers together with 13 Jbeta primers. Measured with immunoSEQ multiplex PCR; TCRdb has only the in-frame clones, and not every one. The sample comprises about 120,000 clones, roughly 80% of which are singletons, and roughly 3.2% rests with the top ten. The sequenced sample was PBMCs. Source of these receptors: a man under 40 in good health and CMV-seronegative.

The CDR3 sequence is CASSIRQGDEQYF. Written as DNA, the CDR3 is TGCGCCAGCAGCATAAGACAGGGCGACGAGCAGTACTTC. V is TRBV5-1 and J is TRBJ2-7; TRBD1 matches at 7 bases. CDR1 and CDR2 (germline): SGHRS, YFSETQ. The CDR3 loop spans 13 amino acids. V gave up 4 bases and J gave up 5 bases; unmatched junction bases: 6.

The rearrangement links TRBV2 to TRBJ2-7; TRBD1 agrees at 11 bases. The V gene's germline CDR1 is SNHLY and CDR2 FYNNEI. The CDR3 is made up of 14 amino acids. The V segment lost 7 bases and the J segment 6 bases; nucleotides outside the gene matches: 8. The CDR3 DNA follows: TGTGCCAGCACGGGCGGGACAGGGGGATTCGAGCAGTACTTC. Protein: CASTGGTGGFEQYF.

As DNA, the CDR3 is TGTGCCACGGATGGGACAGGGGGGAGTGAAAAACTGTTTTTT. Protein product: CATDGTGGSEKLFF. The chain uses TRBV2 and TRBJ1-4; 11 nucleotides agree with TRBD1. Germline values: CDR1 SNHLY, CDR2 FYNNEI. This CDR3 has 14 amino acids. After removal of 10 bases from V and 7 bases from J, the junction contained 8 bases not matched to a gene.

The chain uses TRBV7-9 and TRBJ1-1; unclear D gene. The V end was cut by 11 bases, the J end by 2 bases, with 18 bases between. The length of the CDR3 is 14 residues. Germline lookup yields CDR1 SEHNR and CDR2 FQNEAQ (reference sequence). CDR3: CAASIGRVNTEAFF. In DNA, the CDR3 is TGTGCCGCTTCCATCGGGCGGGTAAACACTGAAGCTTTCTTT.

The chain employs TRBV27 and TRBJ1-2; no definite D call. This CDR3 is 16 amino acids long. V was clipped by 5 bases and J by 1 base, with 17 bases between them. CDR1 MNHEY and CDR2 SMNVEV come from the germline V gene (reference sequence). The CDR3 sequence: CASSPIRPYYNYGYTF. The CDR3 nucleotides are TGTGCCAGCAGTCCCATCCGGCCCTACTATAACTATGGCTACACCTTC.

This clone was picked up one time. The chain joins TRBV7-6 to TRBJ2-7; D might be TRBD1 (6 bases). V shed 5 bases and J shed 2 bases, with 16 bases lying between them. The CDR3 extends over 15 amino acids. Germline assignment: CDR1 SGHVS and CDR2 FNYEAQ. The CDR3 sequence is CASSPHREPAYEQYF. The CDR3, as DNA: TGTGCCAGCAGCCCTCACAGGGAACCAGCCTACGAGCAGTACTTC.

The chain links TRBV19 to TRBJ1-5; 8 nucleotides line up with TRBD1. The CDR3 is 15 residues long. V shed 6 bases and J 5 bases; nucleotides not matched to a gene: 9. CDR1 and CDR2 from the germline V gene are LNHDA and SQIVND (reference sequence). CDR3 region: CASRDQGARDQPQHF. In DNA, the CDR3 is TGTGCCAGTAGGGACCAGGGGGCAAGGGATCAGCCCCAGCATTTT.

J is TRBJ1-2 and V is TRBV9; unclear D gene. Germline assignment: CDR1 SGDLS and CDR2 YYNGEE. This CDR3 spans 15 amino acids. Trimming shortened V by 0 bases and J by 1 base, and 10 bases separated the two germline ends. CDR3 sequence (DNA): TGTGCCAGCAGCGTAGCTTTCGGGAATAACTATGGCTACACCTTC. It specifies CASSVAFGNNYGYTF.

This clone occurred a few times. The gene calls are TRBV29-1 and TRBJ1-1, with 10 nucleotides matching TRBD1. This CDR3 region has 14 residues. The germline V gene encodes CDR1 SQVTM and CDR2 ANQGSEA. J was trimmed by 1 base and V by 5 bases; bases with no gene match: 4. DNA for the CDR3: TGCAGCGTTTCCCGGACAGGGGGGAACACTGAAGCTTTCTTT. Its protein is CSVSRTGGNTEAFF.

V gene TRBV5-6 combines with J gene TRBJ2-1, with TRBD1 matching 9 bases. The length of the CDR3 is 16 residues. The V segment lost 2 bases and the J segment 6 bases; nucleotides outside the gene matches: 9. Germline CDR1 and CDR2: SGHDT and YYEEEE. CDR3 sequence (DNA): TGTGCCAGCAGCTTAGACGGGACAGGGAGGGGCAATGAGCAGTTCTTC. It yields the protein CASSLDGTGRGNEQFF. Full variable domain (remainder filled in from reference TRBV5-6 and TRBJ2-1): DAGVTQSPTHLIKTRGQQVTLRCSPKSGHDTVSWYQQALGQGPQFIFQYYEEEERQRGNFPDRFSGHQFPNYSSELNVNALLLGDSALYLCASSLDGTGRGNEQFFGPGTRLTVL.

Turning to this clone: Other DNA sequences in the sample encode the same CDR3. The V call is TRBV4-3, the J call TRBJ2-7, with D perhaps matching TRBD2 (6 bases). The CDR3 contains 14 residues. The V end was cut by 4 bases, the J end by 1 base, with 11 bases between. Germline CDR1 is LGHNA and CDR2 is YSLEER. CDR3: CASSPGTGSYEQYF. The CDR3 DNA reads TGCGCCAGCAGCCCGGGGACTGGATCCTACGAGCAGTACTTC.

CDR3 sequence: CASSETVTGELFF. CDR3 nucleotide sequence: TGTGCCAGCAGTGAAACAGTTACCGGGGAGCTGTTTTTT. The gene calls are TRBV2 and TRBJ2-2; no firm D call. Per the germline V gene, CDR1 is SNHLY and CDR2 is FYNNEI. Trimming stripped 2 bases from V and 5 bases from J, with 6 bases between. The CDR3 has 13 amino acids. Based on the CDR3 plus reference TRBV2 and TRBJ2-2, the full variable domain is EPEVTQTPSHQVTQMGQEVILRCVPISNHLYFYWYRQILGQKVEFLVSFYNNEISEKSEIFDDQFSVERPDGSNFTLKIRSTKLEDSAMYFCASSETVTGELFFGEGSRLTVL.

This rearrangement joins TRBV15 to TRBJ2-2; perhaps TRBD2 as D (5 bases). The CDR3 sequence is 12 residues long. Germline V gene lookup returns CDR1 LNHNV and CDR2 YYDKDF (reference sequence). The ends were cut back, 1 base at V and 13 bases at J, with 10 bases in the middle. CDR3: CATSRGNRGLFF. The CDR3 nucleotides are TGTGCCACCAGCAGAGGCAACCGGGGGCTGTTTTTT.

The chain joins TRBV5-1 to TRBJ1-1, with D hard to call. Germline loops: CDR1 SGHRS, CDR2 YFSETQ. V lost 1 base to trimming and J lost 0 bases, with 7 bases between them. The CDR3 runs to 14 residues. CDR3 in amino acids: CASSLPGMNTEAFF. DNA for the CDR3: TGCGCCAGCAGCTTGCCGGGGATGAACACTGAAGCTTTCTTT. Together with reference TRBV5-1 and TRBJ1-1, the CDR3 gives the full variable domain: KAGVTQTPRYLIKTRGQQVTLSCSPISGHRSVSWYQQTPGQGLQFLFEYFSETQRNKGNFPGRFSGRQFSNSRSEMNVSTLELGDSALYLCASSLPGMNTEAFFGQGTRLTVV.

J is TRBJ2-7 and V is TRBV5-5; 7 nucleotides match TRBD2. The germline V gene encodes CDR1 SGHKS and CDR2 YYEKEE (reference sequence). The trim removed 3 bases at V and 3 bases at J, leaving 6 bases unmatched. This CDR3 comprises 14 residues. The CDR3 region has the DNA TGTGCCAGCAGCTCGATCCGGGGGGACTACGAGCAGTACTTC. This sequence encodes CASSSIRGDYEQYF.

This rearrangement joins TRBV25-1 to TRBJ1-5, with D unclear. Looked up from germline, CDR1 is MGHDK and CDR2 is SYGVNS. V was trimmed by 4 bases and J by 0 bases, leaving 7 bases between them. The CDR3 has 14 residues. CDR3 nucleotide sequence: TGTGCCAGCAGTGGACAAGATAGCAATCAGCCCCAGCATTTT. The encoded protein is CASSGQDSNQPQHF.

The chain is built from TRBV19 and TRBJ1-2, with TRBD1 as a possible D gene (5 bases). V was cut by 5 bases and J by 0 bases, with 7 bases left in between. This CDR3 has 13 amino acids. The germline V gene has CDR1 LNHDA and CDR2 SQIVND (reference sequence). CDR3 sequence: CASSFRANYGYTF. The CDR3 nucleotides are TGTGCCAGTAGTTTCAGGGCTAACTATGGCTACACCTTC.

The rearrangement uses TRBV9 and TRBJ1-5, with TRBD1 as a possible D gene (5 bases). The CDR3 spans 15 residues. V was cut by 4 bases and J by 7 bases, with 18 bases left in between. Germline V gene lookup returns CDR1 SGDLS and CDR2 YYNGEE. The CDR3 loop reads CASSSGGGGLQPQHF. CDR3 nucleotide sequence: TGTGCCAGCAGCTCGGGGGGGGGAGGGCTGCAGCCCCAGCATTTT.

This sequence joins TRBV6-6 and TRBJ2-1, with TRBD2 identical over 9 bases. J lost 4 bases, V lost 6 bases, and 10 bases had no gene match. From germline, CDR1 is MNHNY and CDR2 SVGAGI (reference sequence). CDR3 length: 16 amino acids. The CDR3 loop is CASRTPSGARYNEQFF. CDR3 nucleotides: TGTGCCAGCAGGACCCCTAGCGGGGCTCGGTACAATGAGCAGTTCTTC.

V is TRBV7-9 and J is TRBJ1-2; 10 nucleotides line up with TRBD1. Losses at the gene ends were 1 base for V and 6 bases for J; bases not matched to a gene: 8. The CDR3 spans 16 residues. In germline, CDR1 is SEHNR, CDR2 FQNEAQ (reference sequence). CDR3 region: CASSLETGGARDGYTF. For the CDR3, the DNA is TGTGCCAGCAGCTTAGAGACAGGGGGCGCGAGGGATGGCTACACCTTC.

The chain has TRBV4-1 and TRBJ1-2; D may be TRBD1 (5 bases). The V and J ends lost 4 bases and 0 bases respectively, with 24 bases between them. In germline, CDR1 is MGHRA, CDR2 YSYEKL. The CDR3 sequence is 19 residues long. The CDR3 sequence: CASSPTKPREDLSNYGYTF. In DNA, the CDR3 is TGCGCCAGCAGCCCTACTAAACCCAGGGAGGATCTCTCTAACTATGGCTACACCTTC.

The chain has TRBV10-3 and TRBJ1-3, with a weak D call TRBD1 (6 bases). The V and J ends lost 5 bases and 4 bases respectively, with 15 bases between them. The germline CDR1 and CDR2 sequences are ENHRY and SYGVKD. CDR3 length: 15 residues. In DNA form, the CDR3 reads TGTGCCATCAGTTCCGCCGGGACAACAGGAAACACCATATATTTT. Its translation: CAISSAGTTGNTIYF.

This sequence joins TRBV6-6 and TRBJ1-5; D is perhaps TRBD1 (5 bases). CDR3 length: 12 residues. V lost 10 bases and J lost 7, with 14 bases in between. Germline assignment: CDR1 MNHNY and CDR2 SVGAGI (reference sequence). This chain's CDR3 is CATTPGGQPQHF. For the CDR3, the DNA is TGTGCCACCACCCCGGGGGGGCAGCCCCAGCATTTT.

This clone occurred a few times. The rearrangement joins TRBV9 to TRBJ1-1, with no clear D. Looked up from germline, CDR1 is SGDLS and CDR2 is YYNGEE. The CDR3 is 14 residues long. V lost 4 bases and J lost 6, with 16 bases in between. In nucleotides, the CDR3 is TGTGCCAGCAGCCCCCCCGGGATCTGGGCTGAAGCTTTCTTT. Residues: CASSPPGIWAEAFF.

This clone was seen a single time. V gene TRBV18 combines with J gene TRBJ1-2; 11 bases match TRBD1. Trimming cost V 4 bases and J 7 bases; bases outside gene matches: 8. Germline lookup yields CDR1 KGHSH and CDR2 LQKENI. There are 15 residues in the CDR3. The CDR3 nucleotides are TGTGCCAGCTCACGTACCGGGACAGGGGGAAGTGGCTACACCTTC. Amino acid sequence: CASSRTGTGGSGYTF.

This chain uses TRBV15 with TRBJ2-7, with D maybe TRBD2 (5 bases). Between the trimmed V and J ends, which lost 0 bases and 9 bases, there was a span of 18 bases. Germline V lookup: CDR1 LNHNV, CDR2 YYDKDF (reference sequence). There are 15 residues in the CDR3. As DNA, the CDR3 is TGTGCCACCAGCAGAGATGACGGGGATTCAAACAGGCAGTACTTC. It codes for CATSRDDGDSNRQYF.